A selection of T cell receptor beta chains follows, all from one sample in a study of OX40 agonist ivuxolimab in advanced cancers. Repertoires were generated with immunoSEQ multiplex PCR, while TCRdb's copy carries only in-frame clones and drops some. This sample carries around 80,000 clones, 88% of them seen once, and the ten largest clones take more than 0.6%. The sample was CD4+ or CD8+ T cells sorted from blood, taken in a trial of the OX40 agonist ivuxolimab. Source of these receptors: an adult with an advanced solid tumor such as melanoma, head and neck, liver or kidney cancer. Each CDR3 is given with its conserved first and last residue. The D gene is left open where the match is weak. The listing skips clone size in some rows; elsewhere it reads once, few, many or a size class.

abundance: .; v_gene: TRBV5-5; j_gene: TRBJ2-6; d_gene: .; CDR3aa: CASSLGGSGANVLTF; CDR3nt: TGTGCCAGCAGCTTGGGAGGGTCTGGGGCCAACGTCCTGACTTTC
abundance: .; v_gene: TRBV19; j_gene: TRBJ2-7; d_gene: TRBD1; CDR3aa: CASRSRDRDYEQYF; CDR3nt: TGTGCCAGTAGATCAAGGGACAGGGACTACGAGCAGTACTTC
abundance: .; v_gene: TRBV11-3; j_gene: TRBJ2-5; d_gene: .; CDR3aa: CASSLNQEGTQYF; CDR3nt: TGTGCCAGCAGCTTAAACCAAGAAGGAACCCAGTACTTC
abundance: .; v_gene: TRBV2; j_gene: TRBJ2-1; d_gene: .; CDR3aa: CASSETRGYNEQFF; CDR3nt: TGTGCCAGCAGTGAGACTAGGGGATACAATGAGCAGTTCTTC
abundance: once; v_gene: TRBV6-5; j_gene: TRBJ1-3; d_gene: .; CDR3aa: CASSYSSTGNTIYF; CDR3nt: TGTGCCAGCAGTTATTCGAGCACTGGAAACACCATATATTTT
abundance: .; v_gene: TRBV9; j_gene: TRBJ2-7; d_gene: .; CDR3aa: CASSVVVGSEQYF; CDR3nt: TGTGCCAGCAGCGTAGTTGTGGGAAGCGAGCAGTACTTC
abundance: .; v_gene: TRBV11-2; j_gene: TRBJ2-1; d_gene: TRBD2; CDR3aa: CASSPGLAGNNEQFF; CDR3nt: TGTGCCAGCTCCCCTGGACTAGCGGGGAACAATGAGCAGTTCTTC
abundance: few; v_gene: TRBV29-1; j_gene: TRBJ1-2; d_gene: .; CDR3aa: CSVGANYGYTF; CDR3nt: TGCAGCGTTGGAGCTAACTATGGCTACACCTTC
abundance: once; v_gene: TRBV6-1; j_gene: TRBJ2-7; d_gene: .; CDR3aa: CASRGPTYEQYF; CDR3nt: TGTGCCAGCAGGGGACCCACCTACGAGCAGTACTTC
abundance: few; v_gene: TRBV29-1; j_gene: TRBJ2-3; d_gene: .; CDR3aa: CSVEEQAGTDTQYF; CDR3nt: TGCAGCGTTGAAGAACAAGCGGGCACAGATACGCAGTATTTT
abundance: .; v_gene: TRBV7-2; j_gene: TRBJ1-2; d_gene: .; CDR3aa: CASTGQLNYGYTF; CDR3nt: TGTGCCAGCACTGGCCAGCTCAACTATGGCTACACCTTC
abundance: .; v_gene: TRBV18; j_gene: TRBJ2-3; d_gene: TRBD1; CDR3aa: CASSPRGTGGSFTDTQYF; CDR3nt: TGTGCCAGCTCACCACGGGGCACAGGGGGTTCGTTCACAGATACGCAGTATTTT
abundance: once; v_gene: TRBV7-9; j_gene: TRBJ2-7; d_gene: .; CDR3aa: CASSITRGIGDEQYF; CDR3nt: TGTGCCAGCAGCATAACCCGAGGCATCGGAGACGAGCAGTACTTC
abundance: .; v_gene: TRBV2; j_gene: TRBJ2-7; d_gene: .; CDR3aa: CASSLYVLDNKYEQYF; CDR3nt: TGTGCCAGCAGTCTTTACGTCCTAGACAATAAGTACGAGCAGTACTTC
abundance: few; v_gene: TRBV10-3; j_gene: TRBJ1-3; d_gene: TRBD1; CDR3aa: CAISESTGVLSNRNTIYF; CDR3nt: TGTGCCATCAGTGAGTCGACAGGGGTACTATCGAATAGAAACACCATATATTTT
abundance: .; v_gene: TRBV5-4; j_gene: TRBJ2-3; d_gene: TRBD2; CDR3aa: CATKRGGSTDTQYF; CDR3nt: TGTGCCACTAAGCGCGGGGGGAGCACAGATACGCAGTATTTT
abundance: .; v_gene: TRBV6-5; j_gene: TRBJ1-1; d_gene: .; CDR3aa: CASMLGHLNTEAFF; CDR3nt: TGTGCCAGCATGCTCGGACACTTAAACACTGAAGCTTTCTTT
abundance: .; v_gene: TRBV29-1; j_gene: TRBJ1-4; d_gene: TRBD1; CDR3aa: CSVGPTGGGEKLFF; CDR3nt: TGCAGCGTCGGGCCGACAGGGGGCGGCGAAAAACTGTTTTTT
abundance: .; v_gene: TRBV19; j_gene: TRBJ2-7; d_gene: TRBD2; CDR3aa: CASKSGLAGVYEQYF; CDR3nt: TGTGCCAGTAAATCCGGACTAGCGGGAGTCTACGAGCAGTACTTC
abundance: .; v_gene: TRBV10-1; j_gene: TRBJ2-1; d_gene: TRBD2; CDR3aa: CASSAGGEQFF; CDR3nt: TGCGCCAGCAGTGCGGGGGGTGAGCAGTTCTTC
abundance: .; v_gene: TRBV5-1; j_gene: TRBJ2-7; d_gene: .; CDR3aa: CASSLRDLYEQYF; CDR3nt: TGCGCCAGCAGCTTGCGGGATCTCTACGAGCAGTACTTC
abundance: .; v_gene: TRBV5-1; j_gene: TRBJ2-1; d_gene: .; CDR3aa: CASSRTNEQFF; CDR3nt: TGCGCCAGCAGTCGGACCAATGAGCAGTTCTTC
abundance: .; v_gene: TRBV5-1; j_gene: TRBJ1-1; d_gene: TRBD1; CDR3aa: CASSRQGPNTEAFF; CDR3nt: TGCGCCAGCAGTAGACAGGGTCCCAACACTGAAGCTTTCTTT
abundance: few; v_gene: TRBV19; j_gene: TRBJ1-2; d_gene: .; CDR3aa: CASGEGWTNYGYTF; CDR3nt: TGTGCCAGTGGGGAGGGGTGGACTAACTATGGCTACACCTTC
abundance: .; v_gene: TRBV7-8; j_gene: TRBJ1-5; d_gene: .; CDR3aa: CASSLSEGQQPQHF; CDR3nt: TGTGCCAGCAGCTTATCCGAGGGGCAACAGCCCCAGCATTTT
abundance: once; v_gene: TRBV30; j_gene: TRBJ2-1; d_gene: TRBD2; CDR3aa: CAWNKGRGRMNEQFF; CDR3nt: TGTGCCTGGAACAAAGGGCGGGGGAGGATGAATGAGCAGTTCTTC